This entry lists 6 T cell receptor beta chains sequenced from one sample in a study of T cells in Graves' hyperthyroidism and ophthalmopathy. Amplification yielded TCR beta CDR3 regions, with RNA transcripts as the source. The HTBI set primed first-round TCR CDR3 RT-PCR. TCRdb processed the multiplex PCR reads anew with MiXCR; each CDR3 protein has one entry. The sample yields more than 550,000 distinct CDR3 sequences, over 15% seen once. The source material was blood. These receptors originate from a woman between 45 and 65 years old with Graves' hyperthyroidism that later progressed to Graves' ophthalmopathy.

V usage is TRBV6-1 and J usage is TRBJ2-1, with D tentatively TRBD1 or TRBD2 (5 bases each). Germline assignment: CDR1 MNHNS and CDR2 SASEGT. V lost 4 bases to trimming and J lost 9 bases, with 22 bases between them. The CDR3 extends over 16 amino acids. The CDR3 region has the DNA TGTGCCAGCAGTGTCTGGGAGACAGATATATTCCTTGAGCAGTTCTTC. This gives the protein CASSVWETDIFLEQFF.

This clonotype was picked up a small number of times. This chain links TRBV6-2 or TRBV6-3 with TRBJ1-1; no firm D call. V lost 10 bases, J lost 1 base, and 10 bases lay in between. Germline V CDR1 and CDR2: MNHEY, SVGEGT. CDR3 size: 12 residues. CDR3 loop: CAIVRENTEAFF. CDR3 DNA: TGTGCCATCGTCCGGGAGAACACTGAAGCTTTCTTT.

This clonotype has only a few counts. V usage is TRBV29-1 and J usage is TRBJ2-5; D is ambiguous. This CDR3 region has 10 residues. Germline loops: CDR1 SQVTM, CDR2 ANQGSEA. Trimming left V 4 bases short and J 5 bases short, with 5 bases between. Written as DNA, the CDR3 is TGCAGCGTTGTCTCTGAGACCCAGTACTTC. This codes for CSVVSETQYF.

J is TRBJ1-2 and V is TRBV19, with TRBD1 matching over 8 bases. The CDR3 sequence is 13 residues long. Germline assignment: CDR1 LNHDA and CDR2 SQIVND (reference sequence). The V segment lost 5 bases and the J segment 3 bases; nucleotides outside the gene matches: 2. CDR3 residues: CASSGQGYYGYTF. The DNA of the CDR3 is TGTGCCAGTAGTGGACAGGGATACTATGGCTACACCTTC. Supplemented by reference TRBV19 and TRBJ1-2, the full variable domain reads DGGITQSPKYLFRKEGQNVTLSCEQNLNHDAMYWYRQDPGQGLRLIYYSQIVNDFQKGDIAEGYSVSREKKESFPLTVTSAQKNPTAFYLCASSGQGYYGYTFGSGTRLTVV.

This clonotype was found many times. The CDR3 region is CASSHRGEQYF. The CDR3 DNA sequence: TGTGCCAGCAGCCACAGGGGCGAGCAGTACTTC. The rearrangement uses TRBV7-9 and TRBJ2-7; TRBD1 matches at 7 bases. V dropped 5 bases and J dropped 6; count of bases not matched to a gene: 1. Germline V gene data show CDR1 as SEHNR and CDR2 as FQNEAQ (reference sequence). The CDR3 sequence is 11 residues long.

This clonotype turned up a few times. The chain couples TRBV20-1 to TRBJ2-3; 8 bases match TRBD2. Germline V gene sequence: CDR1 DFQATT, CDR2 SNEGSKA (reference sequence). The CDR3 is made up of 15 amino acids. With V trimmed by 1 base and J by 0 bases, 3 bases remained unmatched. In DNA form, the CDR3 reads TGCAGTGCTAGAGGTCGGGGGGGGAGCACAGATACGCAGTATTTT. This sequence encodes CSARGRGGSTDTQYF.